These 21 T cell receptor beta chains came from one sample sequenced in a study of T cell responses to AZD1222 COVID-19 vaccine. Data came from immunoSEQ multiplex PCR; TCRdb stores just in-frame clones and leaves some out. Of about 110,000 clones in the sample, around 96% were seen once. The sample was peripheral blood, taken on day 0 of AZD1222 vaccination. These receptors originate from an adult in good health.

The J gene is TRBJ2-2, the V gene TRBV6-2 or TRBV6-3; D is uncertain. V dropped 6 bases and J dropped 4 bases, with 12 bases sitting between them. This CDR3 comprises 14 residues. The germline gives CDR1 MNHEY, CDR2 SVGEGT. For the CDR3, the DNA is TGTGCCAGCAGCCCTCCACTCCTCACCGGGGAGCTGTTTTTT. Residues: CASSPPLLTGELFF.

The chain combines TRBV18 with TRBJ1-6; D ambiguous. CDR1 and CDR2 from the germline V gene are KGHSH and LQKENI. Trimming cost V 3 bases and J 9 bases, with 15 bases left between them. This CDR3 spans 15 amino acids. The CDR3 DNA sequence: TGTGCCAGCTCACCGGATACAGCCGTTAGTTCACCCCTCCACTTT. It specifies CASSPDTAVSSPLHF.

This sequence joins TRBV19 and TRBJ1-1, with D unresolved. The V gene lost 3 bases and the J gene lost 1 base, with 15 bases spanning the gap. CDR1 is LNHDA, CDR2 SQIVND, per germline (reference sequence). The CDR3 is made up of 16 amino acids. In DNA, the CDR3 is TGTGCCAGTAGTATTCTTACCCGGGCCCCGAACACTGAAGCTTTCTTT. The encoded protein is CASSILTRAPNTEAFF.

The chain uses TRBV14 and TRBJ1-6, with D unresolved. V lost 0 bases to trimming and J lost 7 bases, with 10 bases between them. Germline V gene data show CDR1 as SGHDN and CDR2 as FVKESK. The CDR3 runs 15 residues. CDR3 residues: CASSQDLQGNSPLHF. CDR3 nucleotides: TGTGCCAGCAGCCAAGATTTGCAAGGAAATTCACCCCTCCACTTT.

This clone was seen many times. The same CDR3 is also encoded by other DNA sequences in this sample. The J gene is TRBJ1-1, the V gene TRBV19, with 8 bases aligning to TRBD1. The trim removed 8 bases at V and 0 bases at J, leaving 2 bases unmatched. CDR1 is LNHDA and CDR2 is SQIVND in the germline V gene (reference sequence). The CDR3 runs to 13 residues. The CDR3 reads CASLDRVNTEAFF. The CDR3 region has the DNA TGTGCCAGTTTGGACAGGGTGAACACTGAAGCTTTCTTT.

The chain is built from TRBV6-5 and TRBJ1-2; D is unclear. V was trimmed by 1 base and J by 4 bases, leaving 13 bases between them. Germline V CDR1 and CDR2: MNHEY, SVGAGI. The CDR3 runs 15 residues. DNA of the CDR3: TGTGCCAGCAGTTACTTGGCAGCGACTTCCTATGGCTACACCTTC. Translating it yields CASSYLAATSYGYTF.

This rearrangement joins TRBV5-1 to TRBJ2-1; 14 bases are a match to TRBD2. The J segment lost 8 bases and the V segment lost 4 bases, leaving 11 bases of the junction unmatched. The germline V gene has CDR1 SGHRS and CDR2 YFSETQ. CDR3 size: 17 residues. The CDR3 protein is CASSPTSGRAGRDEQFF. Here the CDR3 DNA reads TGCGCCAGCAGCCCGACTAGCGGGAGGGCCGGAAGAGATGAGCAGTTCTTC.

This clone occurred a few times. CDR3 region: CASRLLSGRAGEQYF. CDR3 DNA sequence: TGTGCCAGCCGCCTTCTTAGCGGGAGGGCCGGAGAGCAGTACTTC. The V gene is TRBV7-8, the J gene TRBJ2-7, with 11 positions matching TRBD2. The CDR3 consists of 15 residues. The J segment lost 7 bases and the V segment lost 8 bases, leaving 13 bases of the junction unmatched. The germline V gene encodes CDR1 SGHVS and CDR2 FQNEAQ.

This clone was counted once. V is TRBV7-9 and J is TRBJ1-6, with a possible D match to TRBD1 (5 bases). V was shortened by 7 bases and J by 5 bases, with 15 bases between the two germline ends. The CDR3 totals 15 residues. Germline CDR1 SEHNR, CDR2 FQNEAQ (reference sequence). CDR3 DNA: TGTGCCAGCATAAGGACGCGAGGGGATAATTCACCCCTCCACTTT. The encoded protein is CASIRTRGDNSPLHF.

V gene TRBV11-2 combines with J gene TRBJ1-2; D ambiguous. Trimming cost V 1 base and J 8 bases, with 14 bases left between them. The germline V gene has CDR1 SGHAT and CDR2 FQNNGV. This CDR3 region has 14 residues. CDR3 protein: CASSLARNPGGYTF. The CDR3, as DNA: TGTGCCAGCAGCTTAGCCAGGAATCCCGGGGGCTACACCTTC.

The chain couples TRBV2 to TRBJ2-1; D not certain. The CDR3 sequence is 13 residues long. Trimming removed 8 bases from V and 5 bases from J, with 13 bases in between. From germline, CDR1 is SNHLY and CDR2 FYNNEI. This CDR3 is CASAEARNNEQFF. The CDR3 DNA reads as TGTGCCAGCGCCGAGGCTAGAAACAATGAGCAGTTCTTC.

The chain couples TRBV27 to TRBJ2-7, with a possible D match to TRBD1 (6 bases). The ends were cut back, 10 bases at V and 2 bases at J, with 15 bases in the middle. CDR3 length equals 13 residues. Germline CDR1 reads MNHEY; CDR2 reads SMNVEV (reference sequence). CDR3 residues: CAIARTVAYEQYF. In nucleotides, the CDR3 is TGTGCCATCGCGAGGACAGTCGCCTACGAGCAGTACTTC.

This clone has just one count. This chain connects TRBV27 to TRBJ2-5; no reliable D call. The CDR3 is made up of 17 amino acids. Trimming took 0 bases from V and 5 from J, leaving 19 bases between them. The germline V gene has CDR1 MNHEY and CDR2 SMNVEV (reference sequence). The CDR3 reads CASSLSSLLGEGETQYF. CDR3 sequence (DNA): TGTGCCAGCAGTTTATCGAGCTTGCTAGGCGAAGGGGAGACCCAGTACTTC.

The chain carries TRBV5-1 and TRBJ2-3; 7 nucleotides match TRBD2. This CDR3 is built from 15 residues. V was clipped by 0 bases and J by 4 bases; unmatched bases: 5. Per germline, CDR1 SGHRS and CDR2 YFSETQ. The CDR3 spells CASSLAAGVADTQYF. DNA for the CDR3: TGCGCCAGCAGCTTGGCTGCGGGAGTTGCAGATACGCAGTATTTT.

CDR3 amino acids: CSASGPSHGSGANVLTF. DNA of the CDR3: TGCAGTGCTAGTGGCCCTAGCCATGGTTCTGGGGCCAACGTCCTGACTTTC. The chain combines TRBV20-1 with TRBJ2-6, with a weak D call TRBD2 (5 bases). The CDR3 has 17 residues. The germline gives CDR1 DFQATT, CDR2 SNEGSKA (reference sequence). Trimming cost V 3 bases and J 1 base, with 16 bases left between them.

The gene calls are TRBV3-1 (or the pseudogene TRBV3-2) and TRBJ1-4, with 9 bases lining up with TRBD1. Germline lookup yields CDR1 LGHDT and CDR2 YNNKEL (reference sequence). J lost 0 bases, V lost 3 bases, and 11 bases had no gene match. The CDR3 is 19 amino acids. This CDR3 is CASSHPRDRAKTTNEKLFF. CDR3 DNA sequence: TGTGCCAGCAGCCATCCCCGGGACAGGGCCAAGACAACTAATGAAAAACTGTTTTTT.

The CDR3 loop reads CASRLLGQPQETQYF. In nucleotides, the CDR3 is TGTGCCAGCAGGCTTCTGGGACAGCCCCAAGAGACCCAGTACTTC. This chain connects TRBV2 to TRBJ2-5, with 7 bases matching TRBD1. Looked up from germline, CDR1 is SNHLY and CDR2 is FYNNEI. The CDR3 contains 15 residues. Unmatched junction bases numbered 8, after V lost 6 bases and J lost 1 base.

This clone appeared once. The chain employs TRBV19 and TRBJ2-7; D remains ambiguous. The CDR3 extends over 15 amino acids. V was trimmed by 2 bases and J by 0 bases, leaving 11 bases between them. The germline V gene encodes CDR1 LNHDA and CDR2 SQIVND (reference sequence). The chain's CDR3 is CASSIFNGPSYEQYF. In DNA form, the CDR3 reads TGTGCCAGTAGTATATTTAACGGTCCCTCCTACGAGCAGTACTTC.

The V call is TRBV5-1, the J call TRBJ1-1; tentative D call: TRBD1 (5 bases). CDR3 length: 14 amino acids. Per germline, CDR1 SGHRS and CDR2 YFSETQ. V was pared by 1 base and J by 4 bases, with 11 bases between. DNA for the CDR3: TGCGCCAGCAGCTTGTGGGGCGGGGGCACTGAAGCTTTCTTT. Amino acid sequence: CASSLWGGGTEAFF.

This chain links TRBV12-3 or TRBV12-4 with TRBJ2-7; D remains ambiguous. The CDR3 consists of 12 residues. The ends were cut back, 8 bases at V and 1 base at J, with 9 bases in the middle. The CDR3 DNA sequence: TGTGCCAGCTCAGAGTGGTCCTACGAGCAGTACTTC. Translating it yields CASSEWSYEQYF.

The chain has TRBV19 and TRBJ1-2; D possibly corresponds to TRBD1 (6 bases). Trimming cost V 2 bases and J 6 bases, with 10 bases left between them. CDR3 length: 13 residues. CDR1 and CDR2 (germline): LNHDA, SQIVND (reference sequence). The CDR3, as DNA: TGTGCCAGTAGTATATGGGCAGGGGATGGCTACACCTTC. Amino acids: CASSIWAGDGYTF. Using reference TRBV19 and TRBJ1-2 for the parts outside the CDR3, the full variable domain is DGGITQSPKYLFRKEGQNVTLSCEQNLNHDAMYWYRQDPGQGLRLIYYSQIVNDFQKGDIAEGYSVSREKKESFPLTVTSAQKNPTAFYLCASSIWAGDGYTFGSGTRLTVV.